The 21 T cell receptor beta chains presented below share a single source sample, sequenced in a study of blood T cell repertoires in COVID-19. Some clones are missing from TCRdb's copy, which holds only in-frame ones; the method was immunoSEQ multiplex PCR. Here the sample spans fewer than 300,000 clones, roughly 89% being singletons. Sequenced material: PBMCs or T cells enriched from blood (not recorded which). These receptors were collected from a man aged 35 to 55 who had recovered from COVID-19.

The chain recombines TRBV28 with TRBJ1-4; 8 positions agree with TRBD1. CDR1 and CDR2 from the germline V gene are MDHEN and SYDVKM. The CDR3 contains 17 residues. The V segment lost 1 base and the J segment 2 bases; nucleotides outside the gene matches: 6. The CDR3 is CASSLFGQGFTNEKLFF. CDR3 nucleotide sequence: TGTGCCAGCAGTTTATTCGGACAGGGTTTTACTAATGAAAAACTGTTTTTT.

A single count supports this clone. V is TRBV28 and J is TRBJ1-2; possibly TRBD1 for D (6 bases). Trimming pared 5 bases from V and 7 bases from J, leaving 17 bases between. Germline V gene lookup returns CDR1 MDHEN and CDR2 SYDVKM. CDR3 size: 14 residues. The CDR3 spells CASSERVRGIGYTF. The CDR3 nucleotides read TGTGCCAGCAGTGAAAGGGTCAGGGGTATTGGCTACACCTTC.

This sequence joins TRBV5-1 and TRBJ2-1, with 14 bases identical to TRBD2. This CDR3 contains 19 residues. The J segment lost 0 bases and the V segment lost 2 bases, leaving 7 bases of the junction unmatched. Per germline, CDR1 SGHRS and CDR2 YFSETQ. In nucleotides, the CDR3 is TGCGCCAGCAGCTTCGAGGGACTAGCGGGAGCGCGCTCCTACAATGAGCAGTTCTTC. Encoded protein: CASSFEGLAGARSYNEQFF.

J is TRBJ2-7 and V is TRBV19; D is undetermined. The CDR3 has 16 amino acids. CDR1 and CDR2 from the germline V gene are LNHDA and SQIVND (reference sequence). Trimming took off 0 bases at V and 0 bases at J, with 12 bases between the two ends. CDR3 sequence: CASSIDLQPSSYEQYF. In DNA form, the CDR3 reads TGTGCCAGTAGTATAGATCTCCAACCGAGCTCCTACGAGCAGTACTTC.

This clone was counted a single time. The gene calls are TRBV4-2 and TRBJ2-5; 7 bases fit TRBD2. V gave up 0 bases and J gave up 0 bases; unmatched junction bases: 4. CDR3 length equals 16 residues. In germline, CDR1 is LGHNA, CDR2 YNFKEQ. The DNA of the CDR3 is TGTGCCAGCAGCCAAGAAGGCAGCGGGAACCAAGAGACCCAGTACTTC. Its protein is CASSQEGSGNQETQYF.

The CDR3 coding sequence is TGTGCCAGCAGCAGGGCGAGCGGGAGGGCCACCGGGGAGCTGTTTTTT. Translation: CASSRASGRATGELFF. The chain employs TRBV7-8 and TRBJ2-2, with 10 bases matching TRBD2. The V segment lost 5 bases and the J segment 4 bases; nucleotides outside the gene matches: 7. The CDR3 is 16 residues long. In germline, CDR1 is SGHVS, CDR2 FQNEAQ.

The CDR3 sequence is CASSEASGGAYNEQFF. The CDR3 coding sequence is TGTGCCAGCAGTGAAGCTAGCGGGGGGGCCTACAATGAGCAGTTCTTC. This sequence joins TRBV6-1 and TRBJ2-1, with 11 bases identical to TRBD2. Losses at the gene ends were 0 bases for V and 2 bases for J; bases not matched to a gene: 0. CDR1 is MNHNS and CDR2 is SASEGT in the germline V gene. The CDR3 is 16 amino acids.

The chain joins TRBV5-1 to TRBJ2-7, with D possibly matching TRBD2 (6 bases). The V and J ends lost 0 bases and 2 bases respectively, with 21 bases between them. The CDR3 runs to 18 residues. The germline CDR1 and CDR2 sequences are SGHRS and YFSETQ. The CDR3 region is CASSLASVGGRSAYEQYF. As DNA, the CDR3 is TGCGCCAGCAGCTTGGCCTCCGTTGGAGGGAGGAGTGCCTACGAGCAGTACTTC.

V usage is TRBV7-9 and J usage is TRBJ2-3; 9 bases line up with TRBD1. Trimming took 2 bases from V and 2 from J; bases not matched to a gene: 8. CDR1 and CDR2 from the germline V gene are SEHNR and FQNEAQ (reference sequence). The CDR3 runs 17 residues. This chain's CDR3 is CASSLLGTGRSTDTQYF. Written as DNA, the CDR3 is TGTGCCAGCAGCTTATTGGGGACAGGGCGCTCCACAGATACGCAGTATTTT.

This clone has only one observation. The rearrangement joins TRBV10-2 to TRBJ2-2, with TRBD2 matching over 7 bases. Germline values: CDR1 WSHSY, CDR2 SAAADI. With V trimmed by 3 bases and J by 7 bases, 11 bases remained unmatched. The CDR3 contains 16 residues. The CDR3: CASSDYDGGGGGELFF. CDR3 DNA: TGCGCCAGCAGTGATTACGATGGCGGGGGTGGCGGGGAGCTGTTTTTT.

V gene TRBV25-1 combines with J gene TRBJ1-1; no definite D call. Trimming cost V 6 bases and J 2 bases, with 13 bases left between them. Looked up from germline, CDR1 is MGHDK and CDR2 is SYGVNS. This CDR3 is built from 14 residues. CDR3 sequence: CASSPTATNTEAFF. The CDR3 coding sequence is TGTGCCAGCAGCCCTACAGCTACTAACACTGAAGCTTTCTTT.

This chain joins TRBV3-1 (or the pseudogene TRBV3-2) and TRBJ2-3; D is possibly TRBD2 (5 bases). CDR3 length: 16 residues. The V end lost 0 bases, the J end lost 0 bases, and 10 bases lay between the germline ends. CDR1 is LGHDT and CDR2 is YNNKEL in the germline V gene (reference sequence). CDR3 nucleotide sequence: TGTGCCAGCAGCCAAGACGAGCGGTATAGCACAGATACGCAGTATTTT. It is translated as CASSQDERYSTDTQYF.

The chain carries TRBV30 and TRBJ1-2; unclear D gene. The CDR3 spans 14 residues. V lost 0 bases to trimming and J lost 4 bases, with 12 bases between them. CDR1 is GTSNPN, CDR2 SVGIG, per germline (reference sequence). The DNA of the CDR3 is TGTGCCTGGAGTGTACCCTCTAAATCCTATGGCTACACCTTC. Encoded protein: CAWSVPSKSYGYTF. The variable domain in full, completed from reference TRBV30 and TRBJ1-2, reads SQTIHQWPATLVQPVGSPLSLECTVEGTSNPNLYWYRQAAGRGLQLLFYSVGIGQISSEVPQNLSASRPQDRQFILSSKKLLLSDSGFYLCAWSVPSKSYGYTFGSGTRLTVV.

V usage is TRBV7-6 and J usage is TRBJ2-3; D is ambiguous. The CDR3 sequence is 13 residues long. V lost 2 bases and J 1 base, leaving 4 bases between the germline ends. CDR1 and CDR2 (germline): SGHVS, FNYEAQ. The CDR3 region is CASSLTGTDTQYF. CDR3 bases: TGTGCCAGCAGCTTAACAGGCACAGATACGCAGTATTTT. Full variable domain (outside the CDR3, taken from reference TRBV7-6 and TRBJ2-3): GAGVSQSPRYKVTKRGQDVALRCDPISGHVSLYWYRQALGQGPEFLTYFNYEAQQDKSGLPNDRFSAERPEGSISTLTIQRTEQRDSAMYRCASSLTGTDTQYFGPGTRLTVL.

This chain connects TRBV7-9 to TRBJ1-6, with 7 bases identical to TRBD1. The CDR3 runs 18 residues. V lost 4 bases, J lost 5 bases, and 14 bases stayed unmatched. Germline V gives CDR1 SEHNR, CDR2 FQNEAQ (reference sequence). The CDR3 DNA follows: TGTGCCAGCAGCTCCCCGATAGACAGGGAAGAGGATAATTCACCCCTCCACTTT. Amino acids: CASSSPIDREEDNSPLHF.

The V gene is TRBV24-1, the J gene TRBJ2-7; TRBD2 matches at 7 bases. This CDR3 contains 14 residues. The germline CDR1 and CDR2 sequences are KGHDR and SFDVKD. With 9 bases clipped from V and 2 bases from J, the junction kept 9 bases outside the gene matches. The CDR3 DNA reads TGTGCCACCTCGTCGCGGGGGTCTCCCTACGAGCAGTACTTC. This encodes CATSSRGSPYEQYF.

This chain connects TRBV11-2 to TRBJ2-3; 8 positions match TRBD1. CDR1 and CDR2 (germline): SGHAT, FQNNGV. Trimming took 0 bases from V and 6 from J; bases not matched to a gene: 17. The CDR3 contains 19 residues. CDR3: CASSLDIIFGQGARDTQYF. In nucleotides, the CDR3 is TGTGCCAGCAGCTTAGATATCATTTTTGGGCAGGGGGCAAGGGATACGCAGTATTTT.

This chain connects TRBV18 to TRBJ1-3; D ambiguous. The CDR3 has 15 amino acids. Trimming took off 5 bases at V and 1 base at J, with 12 bases between the two ends. Germline V gives CDR1 KGHSH, CDR2 LQKENI. This CDR3 reads CASSDFEASGNTIYF. Written as DNA, the CDR3 is TGTGCCAGCTCAGACTTCGAGGCTTCTGGAAACACCATATATTTT.

The V gene is TRBV4-2, the J gene TRBJ1-4; 8 bases line up with TRBD1. Germline V gives CDR1 LGHNA, CDR2 YNFKEQ. The length of the CDR3 is 15 residues. V lost 2 bases, J lost 6 bases, and 5 bases stayed unmatched. Here the CDR3 DNA reads TGTGCCAGCAGCCAATCGCCGGGACAGGATGAAAAACTGTTTTTT. It specifies CASSQSPGQDEKLFF.

The gene calls are TRBV5-1 and TRBJ2-7, with 13 positions matching TRBD2. This CDR3 has 16 residues. Germline V lookup: CDR1 SGHRS, CDR2 YFSETQ. With 0 bases clipped from V and 5 bases from J, the junction kept 5 bases outside the gene matches. CDR3 residues: CASSLGGLAGTDEQYF. The CDR3 region has the DNA TGCGCCAGCAGCTTGGGGGGACTAGCGGGAACTGACGAGCAGTACTTC.

V and J are TRBV19 and TRBJ1-2, with unresolved D. The V end lost 3 bases, the J end lost 0 bases, and 17 bases lay between the germline ends. The CDR3 has 17 residues. The germline CDR1 and CDR2 sequences are LNHDA and SQIVND (reference sequence). CDR3 nucleotides: TGTGCCAGTAGTATTTTCCGCGGGCCCCCTCCTAACTATGGCTACACCTTC. Translating it yields CASSIFRGPPPNYGYTF.